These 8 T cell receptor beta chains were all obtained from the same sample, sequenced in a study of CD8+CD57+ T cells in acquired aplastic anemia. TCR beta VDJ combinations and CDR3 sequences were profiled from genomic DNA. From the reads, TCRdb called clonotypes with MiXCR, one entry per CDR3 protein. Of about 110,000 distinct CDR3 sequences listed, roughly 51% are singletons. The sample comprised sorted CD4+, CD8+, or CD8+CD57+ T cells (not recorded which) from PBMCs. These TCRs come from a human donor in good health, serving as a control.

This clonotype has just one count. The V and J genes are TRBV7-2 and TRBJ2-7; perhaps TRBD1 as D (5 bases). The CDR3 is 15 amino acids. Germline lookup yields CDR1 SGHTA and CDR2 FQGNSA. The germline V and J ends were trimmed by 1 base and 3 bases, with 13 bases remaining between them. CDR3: CASSLVRGPYYEQYF. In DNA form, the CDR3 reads TGTGCCAGCAGCTTAGTTAGGGGTCCCTACTACGAGCAGTACTTC. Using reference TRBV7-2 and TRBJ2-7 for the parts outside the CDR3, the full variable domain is GAGVSQSPSNKVTEKGKDVELRCDPISGHTALYWYRQSLGQGLEFLIYFQGNSAPDKSGLPSDRFSAERTGGSVSTLTIQRTQQEDSAVYLCASSLVRGPYYEQYFGPGTRLTVT.

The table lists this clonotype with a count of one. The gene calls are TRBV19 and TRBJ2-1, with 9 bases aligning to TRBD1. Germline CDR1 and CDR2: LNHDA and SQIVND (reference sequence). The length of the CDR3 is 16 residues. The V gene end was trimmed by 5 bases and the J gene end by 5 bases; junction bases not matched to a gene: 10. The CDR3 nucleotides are TGTGCCAGTAGTTTACGCGACAGGGGGATGGACAATGAGCAGTTCTTC. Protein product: CASSLRDRGMDNEQFF.

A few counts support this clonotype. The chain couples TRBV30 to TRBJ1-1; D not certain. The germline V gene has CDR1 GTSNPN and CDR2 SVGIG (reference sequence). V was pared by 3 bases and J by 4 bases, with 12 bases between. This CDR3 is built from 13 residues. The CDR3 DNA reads TGTGCCTGGAGGACCGGAGTGGGCACTGAAGCTTTCTTT. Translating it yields CAWRTGVGTEAFF.

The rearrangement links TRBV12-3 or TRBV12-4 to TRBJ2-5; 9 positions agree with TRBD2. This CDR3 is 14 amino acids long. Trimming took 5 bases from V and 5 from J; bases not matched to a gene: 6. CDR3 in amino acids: CASSGGGAQETQYF. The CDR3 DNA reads TGTGCCAGCAGTGGCGGGGGGGCACAGGAGACCCAGTACTTC.

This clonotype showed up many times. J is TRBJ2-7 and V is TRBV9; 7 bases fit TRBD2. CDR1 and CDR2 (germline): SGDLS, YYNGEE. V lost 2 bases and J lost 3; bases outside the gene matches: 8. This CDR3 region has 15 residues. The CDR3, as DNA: TGTGCCAGCAGCGTGGGGAGCGGGGCCCTCTACGAGCAGTACTTC. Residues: CASSVGSGALYEQYF. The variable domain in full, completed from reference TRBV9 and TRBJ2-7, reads DSGVTQTPKHLITATGQRVTLRCSPRSGDLSVYWYQQSLDQGLQFLIQYYNGEERAKGNILERFSAQQFPDLHSELNLSSLELGDSALYFCASSVGSGALYEQYFGPGTRLTVT.

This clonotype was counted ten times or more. The CDR3 spells CSARVTLSETGPEAFF. In DNA, the CDR3 is TGCAGTGCTAGAGTAACCCTTTCTGAGACAGGCCCTGAAGCTTTCTTT. The J gene is TRBJ1-1, the V gene TRBV20-1; possible D gene TRBD1, 6 bases. Germline V lookup: CDR1 DFQATT, CDR2 SNEGSKA (reference sequence). The V gene lost 1 base and the J gene lost 6 bases, with 21 bases spanning the gap. The CDR3 covers 16 residues.

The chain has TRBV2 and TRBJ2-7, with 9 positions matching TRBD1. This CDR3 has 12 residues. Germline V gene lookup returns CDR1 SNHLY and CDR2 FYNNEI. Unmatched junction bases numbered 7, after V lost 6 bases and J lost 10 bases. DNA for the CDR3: TGTGCCAGCAGAAAGGACAGGGGCCCACAGTACTTC. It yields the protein CASRKDRGPQYF.

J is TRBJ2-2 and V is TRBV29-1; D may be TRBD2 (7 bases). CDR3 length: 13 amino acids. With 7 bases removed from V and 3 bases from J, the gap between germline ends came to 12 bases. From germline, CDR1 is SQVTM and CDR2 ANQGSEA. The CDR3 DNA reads TGCAGCGCGGGGGGCCAGGACACCGGGGAGCTGTTTTTT. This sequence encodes CSAGGQDTGELFF.